The clone carrying this T cell receptor (beta chain) was picked up one time. Its target is unknown. The sample is drawn from a study of Tregs in tolerant kidney transplant recipients. About the study: Recipient cells were told from donor cells by antibody staining. Study outcomes and limitations: Validation in larger populations is needed because few patients were studied.

The table came from immunoSEQ multiplex PCR; TCRdb's copy has only in-frame clones and leaves some out. The sample comprises under 50,000 clones, nearly 97% of which are singletons, and roughly 0.34% rests with the top ten. This clonotype originated in a human donor in good health. The sample consisted of Tregs from blood cultured with allogeneic cells.

CDR3 DNA: TGTGCCAGCGGGGGAGCGGCTGCGAACACCGGGGAGCTGTTTTTT. This translates into CASGGAAANTGELFF. The chain combines TRBV2 with TRBJ2-2; D possibly matches TRBD1 or TRBD2 (5 bases each). Germline-derived CDR1 and CDR2 are SNHLY and FYNNEI. The CDR3 runs to 15 residues. Trimming removed 8 bases from V and 0 bases from J, with 13 bases in between.